These 5 T cell receptor beta chains originate from one sample sequenced in a study of OX40 agonist ivuxolimab in advanced cancers. TCRdb keeps only in-frame clones here, not all; method: immunoSEQ multiplex PCR. The sample holds roughly 62,000 clones, 84% seen once. This specimen consisted of CD4+ or CD8+ T cells sorted from blood, obtained in a trial of the OX40 agonist ivuxolimab. Receptors were obtained from an adult with an advanced solid tumor such as melanoma, head and neck, liver or kidney cancer.

The gene calls are TRBV7-2 and TRBJ1-2; TRBD1 might be the D (5 bases). CDR1 and CDR2 (germline): SGHTA, FQGNSA. The CDR3 length is 15 residues. The V gene lost 2 bases and the J gene lost 7 bases, with 17 bases spanning the gap. This chain's CDR3 is CASSLNSGGEGGYTF. The CDR3, as DNA: TGTGCCAGCAGCTTAAATTCGGGGGGAGAGGGTGGCTACACCTTC.

The chain has TRBV7-6 and TRBJ2-5, with 10 bases aligning to TRBD2. Germline lookup yields CDR1 SGHVS and CDR2 FNYEAQ. The CDR3 is 19 residues long. V shed 1 base and J 3 bases; nucleotides not matched to a gene: 14. The CDR3 DNA reads as TGTGCCAGCAGCTTAGGGCTGCTAGCGGGGGCTTCCCTCAAAGAGACCCAGTACTTC. Amino acids: CASSLGLLAGASLKETQYF. The complete variable domain, with remaining parts taken from reference TRBV7-6 and TRBJ2-5, reads GAGVSQSPRYKVTKRGQDVALRCDPISGHVSLYWYRQALGQGPEFLTYFNYEAQQDKSGLPNDRFSAERPEGSISTLTIQRTEQRDSAMYRCASSLGLLAGASLKETQYFGPGTRLLVL.

The rearrangement uses TRBV19 and TRBJ2-6; D is possibly TRBD2 (6 bases). Germline values: CDR1 LNHDA, CDR2 SQIVND (reference sequence). The CDR3 totals 16 residues. The V gene lost 4 bases and the J gene lost 4 bases, with 14 bases spanning the gap. Written as DNA, the CDR3 is TGTGCCAGTAGTACCCAGGGCGGGGCAGGGGCCAACGTCCTGACTTTC. Residues: CASSTQGGAGANVLTF.

J is TRBJ1-2 and V is TRBV19; 7 bases fit TRBD1. After removal of 5 bases from V and 5 bases from J, the junction contained 5 bases not matched to a gene. The CDR3 consists of 13 residues. Germline V CDR1 and CDR2: LNHDA, SQIVND (reference sequence). This CDR3 is CASSSTGQYGYTF. The CDR3 DNA reads TGTGCCAGTAGTTCCACGGGACAGTATGGCTACACCTTC. Together with reference TRBV19 and TRBJ1-2, the CDR3 gives the full variable domain: DGGITQSPKYLFRKEGQNVTLSCEQNLNHDAMYWYRQDPGQGLRLIYYSQIVNDFQKGDIAEGYSVSREKKESFPLTVTSAQKNPTAFYLCASSSTGQYGYTFGSGTRLTVV.

J is TRBJ2-5 and V is TRBV19, with D tentatively TRBD1 (6 bases). The CDR3 has 16 amino acids. The germline gives CDR1 LNHDA, CDR2 SQIVND (reference sequence). V was pared by 6 bases and J by 1 base, with 18 bases between. CDR3 amino acids: CASSRTPGHSQETQYF. The CDR3 DNA reads as TGTGCCAGTAGCCGAACTCCGGGACACTCCCAAGAGACCCAGTACTTC.